This TCR beta chain emerged from a study of T-cell memory formation after mild COVID-19 (dated by TCRdb to about 2021). Notes on the research overall: TCR sequence clusters from the two donors were largely donor specific. The cohort was made up of two young adult volunteers, one female and one male, who were previously healthy. In a couple of donors, T-cell clones that expanded and contracted after mild COVID-19 were followed by sequencing TCRalpha and TCRbeta repertoires longitudinally.

This clonotype was detected a few times. Its antigen remains unidentified. One end of the junction is discordant with germline, which a read error may explain. Here is what the overall study found, with its caveats: Some responding clones were detected in pre-infection memory, which suggested that pre-existing cross-reactive memory T cells had joined the SARS-CoV-2 response. From day 15 to 85, contracting clones showed balanced CD4/CD8 phenotypes, whereas a second wave of clones that expanded from day 15 to 37 leaned towards CD4+. The study covered only a couple of mild cases, and larger cohorts including severe cases with pre-infection samples were considered necessary. SARS-CoV-2 specificity of the second-wave clones peaking on day 37 was not confirmed. Contracting CD4+ clones appeared mostly in the CM and EM memory subsets, whereas CD8+ clones were enriched in EMRA.

Ficoll-Paque density gradient centrifugation was the method used to isolate PBMCs. TCRdb lists the instrument as Illumina NovaSeq 6000. TCRalpha and TCRbeta cDNA libraries were built by 5'RACE with constant-segment primers, adding sample barcodes and unique molecular identifiers. Trizol reagent was used to extract RNA from every sample. Libraries were amplified in two PCR steps, with a second sample barcode and Illumina TruSeq adapters added in the second step. The libraries were sequenced on an Illumina NovaSeq using 2 x 150 bp paired-end reads. The study's processing was this. Demultiplexing of reads and collapsing into UMI-guided consensus sequences were performed with migec v1.2.7. Using mixcr v2.1.11, UMI consensuses were aligned to TRA and TRB V and J templates and then assembled into clonotypes. A clonotype was counted as expanded or contracted only when both edgeR and NoisET called the clonotype significant, with the noise models trained on biological replicates. For edgeR calls, the thresholds were a false discovery rate-adjusted p below 0.01 and a log2 fold-change of 1. As an exploratory analysis of dynamics, max-normalized trajectories of the 1000 most abundant clonotypes were examined with PCA combined with hierarchical clustering. Separately sequenced CD4+ and CD8+ repertoires were used to assign a CD4 or CD8 phenotype to each responding clone. TCRdb's own reprocessing of the public reads used fastp at Q25 and MiXCR and kept productive beta chains. Each CDR3 protein appears once, grouped with its most common genes and DNA. The V and J calls were not made by the authors but by TCRdb's processing. The sample profile shows 550,000 to 650,000 distinct CDR3 sequences; roughly a sixth of them were found once. The top ten constitute roughly 8% of the sample.

Sequencing input: PBMCs or a T cell subset sorted from them (not recorded which). The receptor comes from an adult woman who had mild COVID-19 (a few samples of this study predate the infection). The sample titles of this study are shuffled in the database, so cell type and time point are left out; the donor was told from shared clones.

The nucleotide sequence is given as TGTGCTAGCAGCTCCTCGCGCACCGGGGAGCTGTTTTTT. Translated, it reads CASSSSRTGELFF. The chain couples TRBV7-7 to TRBJ2-2, with the D gene not clear enough to name. CDR1 and CDR2, per the germline V gene (reference sequence), are SSHAT and FNYEAQ. From its cysteine to its phenylalanine, the CDR3 spans 13 amino acids. Of the read, only the CDR3 DNA is kept; its 39 bases are in frame from base 1. Full variable domain (CDR3 extended with the reference TRBV7-7 and TRBJ2-2 proteins): GAGVSQSPRYKVTKRGQDVTLRCDPISSHATLYWYQQALGQGPEFLTYFNYEAQPDKSGLPSDRFSAERPEGSISTLTIQRTEQRDSAMYRCASSSSRTGELFFGEGSRLTVL.